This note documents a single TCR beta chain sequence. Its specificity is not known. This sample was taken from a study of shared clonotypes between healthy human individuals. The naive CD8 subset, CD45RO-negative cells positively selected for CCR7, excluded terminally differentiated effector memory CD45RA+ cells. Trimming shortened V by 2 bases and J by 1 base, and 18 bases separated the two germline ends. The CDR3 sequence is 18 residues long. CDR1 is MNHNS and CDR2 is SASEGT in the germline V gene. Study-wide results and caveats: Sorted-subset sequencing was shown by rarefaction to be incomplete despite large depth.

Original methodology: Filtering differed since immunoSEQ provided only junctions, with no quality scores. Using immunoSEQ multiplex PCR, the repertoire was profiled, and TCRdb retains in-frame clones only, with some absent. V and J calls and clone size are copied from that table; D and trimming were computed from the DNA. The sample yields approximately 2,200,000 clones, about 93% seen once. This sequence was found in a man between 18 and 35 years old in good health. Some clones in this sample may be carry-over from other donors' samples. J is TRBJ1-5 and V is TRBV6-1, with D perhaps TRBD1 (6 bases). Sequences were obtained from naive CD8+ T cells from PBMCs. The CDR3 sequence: CASSETKPTGVSNQPQHF. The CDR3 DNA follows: TGTGCCAGCAGTGAAACCAAGCCGACAGGTGTAAGCAATCAGCCCCAGCATTTT.